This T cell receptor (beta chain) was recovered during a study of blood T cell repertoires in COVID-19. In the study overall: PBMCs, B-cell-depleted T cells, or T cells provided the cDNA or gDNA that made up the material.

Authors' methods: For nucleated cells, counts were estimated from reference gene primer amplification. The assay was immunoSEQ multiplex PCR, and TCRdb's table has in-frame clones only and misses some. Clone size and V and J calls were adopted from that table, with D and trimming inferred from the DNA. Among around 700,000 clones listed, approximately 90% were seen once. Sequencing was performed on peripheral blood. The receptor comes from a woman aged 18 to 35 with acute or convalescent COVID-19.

The CDR3 DNA is TGTGCCAGCAGCGCGCCACAGGGACACACCATATATTTT. This gives the protein CASSAPQGHTIYF. The V gene is TRBV9, the J gene TRBJ1-3, with D tentatively TRBD1 (6 bases). CDR3 size: 13 residues. Germline lookup yields CDR1 SGDLS and CDR2 YYNGEE. V lost 3 bases to trimming and J lost 8 bases, with 12 bases between them.